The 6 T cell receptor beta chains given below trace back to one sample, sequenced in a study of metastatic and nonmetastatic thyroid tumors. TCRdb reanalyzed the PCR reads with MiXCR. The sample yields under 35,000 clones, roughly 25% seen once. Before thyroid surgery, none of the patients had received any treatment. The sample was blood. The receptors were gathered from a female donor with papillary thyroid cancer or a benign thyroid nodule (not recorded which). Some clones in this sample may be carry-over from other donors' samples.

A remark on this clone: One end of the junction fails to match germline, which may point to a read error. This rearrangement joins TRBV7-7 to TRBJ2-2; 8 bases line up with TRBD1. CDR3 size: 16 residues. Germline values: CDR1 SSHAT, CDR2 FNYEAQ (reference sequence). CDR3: CASRSQSGQGGVELFF. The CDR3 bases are TGTGCTAGCAGATCTCAATCTGGACAGGGCGGCGTGGAGCTGTTTTTT.

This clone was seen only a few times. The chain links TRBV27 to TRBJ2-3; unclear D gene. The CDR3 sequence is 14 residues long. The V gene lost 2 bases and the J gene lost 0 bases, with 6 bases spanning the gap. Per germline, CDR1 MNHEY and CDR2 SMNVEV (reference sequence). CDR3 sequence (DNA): TGTGCCAGCAGTTTAGAGGCCAGCACAGATACGCAGTATTTT. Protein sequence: CASSLEASTDTQYF.

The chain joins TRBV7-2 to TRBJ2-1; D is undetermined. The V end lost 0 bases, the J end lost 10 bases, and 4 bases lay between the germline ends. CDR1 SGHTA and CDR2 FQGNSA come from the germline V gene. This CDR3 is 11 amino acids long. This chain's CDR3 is CASSLAPEQFF. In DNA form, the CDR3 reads TGTGCCAGCAGCTTAGCCCCGGAGCAGTTCTTC.

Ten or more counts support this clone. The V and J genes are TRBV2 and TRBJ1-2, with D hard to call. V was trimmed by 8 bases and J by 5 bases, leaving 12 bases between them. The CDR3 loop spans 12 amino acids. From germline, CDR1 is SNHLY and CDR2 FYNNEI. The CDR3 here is CASGEILYGYTF. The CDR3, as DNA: TGTGCCAGCGGGGAGATTTTATATGGCTACACCTTC. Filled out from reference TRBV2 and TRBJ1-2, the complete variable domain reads EPEVTQTPSHQVTQMGQEVILRCVPISNHLYFYWYRQILGQKVEFLVSFYNNEISEKSEIFDDQFSVERPDGSNFTLKIRSTKLEDSAMYFCASGEILYGYTFGSGTRLTVV.

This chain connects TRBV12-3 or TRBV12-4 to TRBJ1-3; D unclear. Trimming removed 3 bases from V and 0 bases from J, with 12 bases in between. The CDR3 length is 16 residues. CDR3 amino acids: CASSFAGRGSGNTIYF. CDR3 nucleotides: TGTGCCAGCAGTTTCGCCGGCCGCGGCTCTGGAAACACCATATATTTT.

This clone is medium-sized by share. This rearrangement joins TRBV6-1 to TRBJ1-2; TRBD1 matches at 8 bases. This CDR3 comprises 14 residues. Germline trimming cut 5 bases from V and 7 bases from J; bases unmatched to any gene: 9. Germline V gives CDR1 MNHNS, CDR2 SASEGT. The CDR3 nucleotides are TGTGCCAGCAGTATACTGGACAGGGAGAGTGGCTACACCTTC. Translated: CASSILDRESGYTF.